The rows below give T cell receptor beta chains drawn from one sample of a study of blood T cells in healthy people across ages. TCRdb re-called the 5' RACE reads through MiXCR, storing one row per CDR3 protein. Of fewer than 1.5 million distinct CDR3 sequences in the sample, approximately 38% were seen once. The specimen sequenced was blood. The origin of the receptors is a woman aged 18-35 years in good health. Each CDR3 is given without its conserved first and last residue. Fields, in order: J gene, V gene, CDR3 length, D gene, CDR3 protein. D genes are given only for firm matches.

>TRBJ2-1|TRBV12-3/TRBV12-4|12|TRBD2
ASSLMVAGGEQF
>TRBJ2-2|TRBV7-9|14|.
ASSLEVWGNTGELF
>.|TRBV5-1|15|TRBD2
ASSLWASGKRTGEQY
>TRBJ1-1|TRBV6-6|11|.
ASRGQSGVEAF
>TRBJ1-1|TRBV27|11|.
ASSSVRVTEAF
>TRBJ2-7|TRBV29-1|12|.
SVEITSRSYEQY
>TRBJ1-6|TRBV2|13|.
ASSELWVQNSPLH
>TRBJ1-2|TRBV6-2/TRBV6-3|10|.
ASSYSDGGYT
>TRBJ2-1|TRBV4-1|14|.
ASSQGVTGRLNEQF
>TRBJ2-6|TRBV7-8|20|.
ASSLVRQLGTSISSGANVLT
>TRBJ1-5|TRBV28|17|.
ASSLGEAFPLYSNQPQH
>TRBJ2-1|TRBV9|13|TRBD2
ASSVVPSGNNEQF
>.|TRBV2|13|.
ASSEGSAGQETQF
>TRBJ2-2|TRBV4-1|16|TRBD2
ASSQVRGGPANTGELF
>TRBJ2-5|TRBV3-1|12|.
ASSQVLGGETQY
>TRBJ2-3|TRBV12-3/TRBV12-4|14|.
ASSFLGGGGTDTQY
>TRBJ1-4|TRBV4-1|16|TRBD1
ASSQDEAPRDRDEKLF
>TRBJ2-5|TRBV11-1|13|.
ASSYPAGTQETQY
>TRBJ1-2|TRBV28|12|TRBD1
TSSISGGVYGYT
>TRBJ2-7|TRBV10-2|11|TRBD1
ASNPDRGYEQY
>TRBJ2-5|TRBV7-3|13|.
ASSLQGPGLETQY
>TRBJ1-2|TRBV21-1|15|.
ASNPAGATLANYGYT
>TRBJ1-1|TRBV27|13|TRBD1
ASSTDRVMNTEAF
>TRBJ2-3|TRBV25-1|14|TRBD2
SSSARDYLKADTQY
>.|TRBV12-3/TRBV12-4|13|.
ASTLRGAASNEQY
>TRBJ2-3|TRBV5-1|15|TRBD2
ASSLGLAGGPRDTQY
>TRBJ1-1|TRBV10-3|11|.
AISDGTVREAF
>TRBJ2-3|TRBV5-1|13|.
ASSLADESTDTQY
>TRBJ2-7|TRBV6-1|13|.
AAEYATSSYNEQY
>TRBJ2-1|TRBV6-5|13|TRBD1
ASRPGLGGANEQF
>TRBJ2-3|TRBV10-1|12|.
ASSGGGLEDTQY
>TRBJ1-1|TRBV7-9|14|TRBD1
ASTLQGAKVVTEAF
>TRBJ2-5|TRBV20-1|11|TRBD2
SARIAGKETQY
>TRBJ2-7|TRBV4-1|12|.
ASSQDQSGYEQY
>TRBJ1-1|TRBV10-3|13|TRBD1
AISVGAGQNTEAF
>TRBJ2-3|TRBV3-1|13|TRBD1
ASSRGQGAIDTQY
>.|TRBV6-1|10|.
ASTGLANEQY
>TRBJ1-6|TRBV28|13|TRBD1
ASSTRGQGQSPLH
>TRBJ1-5|TRBV24-1|12|.
ATSESGFGQPQH
>TRBJ1-2|TRBV7-9|12|.
ASSSLTEDYGYT
>TRBJ2-1|TRBV27|13|TRBD1
ASSYRGSRGNEQF
>TRBJ1-3|TRBV29-1|9|.
GCRLGNTIY
>TRBJ1-2|TRBV20-1|12|.
SAGGYGAENGYT
>TRBJ2-3|TRBV7-2|14|TRBD2
ASSSLAGGFTDTQY
>TRBJ1-3|TRBV12-3/TRBV12-4|13|.
ASSLSGSAGNTIY
>TRBJ1-5|TRBV19|12|.
ASSMGWTDQPQH
>TRBJ2-5|TRBV5-1|11|TRBD1
ASSVWDRETQY
>TRBJ2-7|TRBV20-1|9|.
SARVLTEQY
>TRBJ1-1|TRBV10-3|12|TRBD1
AISDHRGRSEAF
>TRBJ1-4|TRBV20-1|12|.
SARDERPNEKLF
>.|TRBV6-1|8|.
ASRLRTQY
>TRBJ2-1|TRBV12-3/TRBV12-4|10|.
ASSPEQETQF
>TRBJ1-1|TRBV27|9|.
ASSSGFGAF
>TRBJ2-1|TRBV10-2|17|TRBD2
ASSPGLAGEGSSYNEQF
>TRBJ1-1|TRBV29-1|9|.
SVSSNTEAF
>TRBJ2-1|TRBV29-1|13|TRBD2
SARVAGGDYNEQF
>TRBJ1-1|TRBV20-1|10|.
SAKKGEGHAF
>TRBJ2-3|TRBV7-2|14|TRBD1
ASSLVVGQGSDTQY
>TRBJ2-5|TRBV20-1|12|TRBD2
SATLAGGGETQY